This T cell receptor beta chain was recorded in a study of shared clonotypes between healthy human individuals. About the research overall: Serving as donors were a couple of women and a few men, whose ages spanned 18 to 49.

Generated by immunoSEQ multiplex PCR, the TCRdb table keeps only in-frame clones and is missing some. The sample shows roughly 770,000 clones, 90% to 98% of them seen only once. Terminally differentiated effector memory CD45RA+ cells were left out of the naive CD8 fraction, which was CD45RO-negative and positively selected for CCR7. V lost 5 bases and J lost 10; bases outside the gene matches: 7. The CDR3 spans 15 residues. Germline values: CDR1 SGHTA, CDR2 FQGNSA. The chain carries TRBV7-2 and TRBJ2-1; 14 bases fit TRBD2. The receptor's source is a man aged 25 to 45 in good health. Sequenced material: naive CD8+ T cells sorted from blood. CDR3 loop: CASSPPGLAGVEQFF. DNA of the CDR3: TGTGCCAGCAGCCCGCCGGGACTAGCGGGAGTCGAGCAGTTCTTC.